These 2 T cell receptor beta chains originate from one sample sequenced in a study of T cell repertoires in cytomegalovirus infection. Each CDR3 protein is one row after TCRdb ran MiXCR on the reads. The profile shows fewer than 300,000 distinct CDR3 sequences, about 26% of them singletons. Sequencing used PBMCs. All receptors derive from a human donor in good health (CMV status not recorded). Some clones in this sample may be carry-over from other donors' samples.

This clonotype was observed a handful of times. The V call is TRBV20-1, the J call TRBJ2-5, with TRBD1 identical over 9 bases. CDR1 and CDR2 from the germline V gene are DFQATT and SNEGSKA (reference sequence). V lost 3 bases, J lost 2 bases, and 4 bases stayed unmatched. The length of the CDR3 is 14 residues. The chain's CDR3 is CSASGQGRQETQYF. For the CDR3, the DNA is TGCAGTGCTAGTGGACAGGGGAGGCAAGAGACCCAGTACTTC.

This chain joins TRBV6-2 or TRBV6-3 and TRBJ1-4, with D maybe TRBD1 (5 bases). The V gene's germline CDR1 is MNHEY and CDR2 SVGEGT. This CDR3 is 12 amino acids long. V lost 5 bases and J lost 6, with 7 bases in between. CDR3 amino acids: CASSPGDEKLFF. The CDR3 region has the DNA TGTGCCAGCAGTCCGGGGGATGAAAAACTGTTTTTT.